The 9 T cell receptor beta chains in this list originate from one sample, sequenced in a study of blood T cells in healthy people across ages. A second roughly 6 to 11 cycle PCR used barcoded and J-beta primers. TCRdb processed the 5' RACE reads anew with MiXCR; each CDR3 protein has one entry. The sample gives roughly 860,000 distinct CDR3 sequences, around 62% of which show up once; roughly a quarter is in the top ten. Sequenced input: blood. These receptors were collected from a young man in good health.

The chain is built from TRBV3-1 and TRBJ1-2; D unclear. This CDR3 spans 15 amino acids. Germline assignment: CDR1 LGHDT and CDR2 YNNKEL (reference sequence). Trimming stripped 4 bases from V and 5 bases from J, with 17 bases between. CDR3 region: CASSPNIWSSYGYTF. The CDR3 DNA reads TGTGCCAGCAGCCCAAATATTTGGAGCTCATATGGCTACACCTTC.

The gene calls are TRBV20-1 and TRBJ2-3; TRBD1 matches at 9 bases. V lost 1 base to trimming and J lost 3 bases; unmatched junction nucleotides: 2. Germline V gene sequence: CDR1 DFQATT, CDR2 SNEGSKA (reference sequence). The CDR3 covers 14 residues. The CDR3: CSARVGQGTDTQYF. The CDR3 DNA sequence: TGCAGTGCTAGAGTTGGACAGGGGACAGATACGCAGTATTTT.

The gene calls are TRBV20-1 and TRBJ1-2, with TRBD1 as a possible D gene (5 bases). The V and J ends lost 6 bases and 5 bases respectively, with 16 bases between them. This CDR3 is 13 amino acids long. Germline V CDR1 and CDR2: DFQATT, SNEGSKA (reference sequence). The CDR3 bases are TGCAGTGCAACGACAGATACTCAATATGGCTACACCTTC. Translation: CSATTDTQYGYTF.

This chain joins TRBV4-3 and TRBJ1-2; TRBD1 might be the D (6 bases). V lost 0 bases, J lost 0 bases, and 17 bases lay in between. This CDR3 spans 18 amino acids. Looked up from germline, CDR1 is LGHNA and CDR2 is YSLEER. CDR3 amino acids: CASSQDLGVGGPNYGYTF. The CDR3 region has the DNA TGCGCCAGCAGCCAAGATCTTGGGGTAGGGGGGCCTAACTATGGCTACACCTTC.

The chain recombines TRBV7-2 with TRBJ2-6; 7 bases fit TRBD1. The length of the CDR3 is 18 residues. The germline V gene encodes CDR1 SGHTA and CDR2 FQGNSA. Unmatched junction bases numbered 11, after V lost 4 bases and J lost 2 bases. CDR3 DNA: TGTGCCAGCAGCTCCCGAATGACAGGGAGCACTGGGGCCAACGTCCTGACTTTC. This translates into CASSSRMTGSTGANVLTF. The full variable domain, in which reference TRBV7-2 and TRBJ2-6 provide the parts outside the CDR3, is GAGVSQSPSNKVTEKGKDVELRCDPISGHTALYWYRQSLGQGLEFLIYFQGNSAPDKSGLPSDRFSAERTGGSVSTLTIQRTQQEDSAVYLCASSSRMTGSTGANVLTFGAGSRLTVL.

This clonotype appeared a few times. J is TRBJ2-3 and V is TRBV12-3 or TRBV12-4, with no clear D. The V end lost 8 bases, the J end lost 5 bases, and 20 bases lay between the germline ends. CDR3 length: 15 amino acids. The CDR3 DNA follows: TGTGCCAGCTGCTTACGCGAGCTCGCCGGAGATACGCAGTATTTT. Protein sequence: CASCLRELAGDTQYF.

This clonotype has more than one count but fewer than ten. The chain recombines TRBV7-2 with TRBJ2-7; D is ambiguous. With 6 bases removed from V and 0 bases from J, the gap between germline ends came to 9 bases. Germline loops: CDR1 SGHTA, CDR2 FQGNSA. CDR3 length: 13 residues. CDR3 sequence: CASSFLGSYEQYF. The CDR3 DNA follows: TGTGCCAGCAGTTTCCTAGGCTCCTACGAGCAGTACTTC.

This chain joins TRBV24-1 and TRBJ2-1; 9 bases are a match to TRBD1. The CDR3 spans 15 residues. The trim removed 8 bases at V and 8 bases at J, leaving 12 bases unmatched. Per the germline V gene, CDR1 is KGHDR and CDR2 is SFDVKD. The chain's CDR3 is CATNSGQGYIDEQFF. The CDR3 DNA reads TGTGCCACCAACAGCGGACAGGGGTATATCGATGAGCAGTTCTTC.

This sequence joins TRBV12-3 or TRBV12-4 and TRBJ2-3, with D uncertain. Trimming took 6 bases from V and 4 from J, leaving 14 bases between them. The CDR3 extends over 14 amino acids. CDR3 DNA sequence: TGTGCCAGCAGGGCCCCGATTGTCGCAGATACGCAGTATTTT. It codes for CASRAPIVADTQYF.